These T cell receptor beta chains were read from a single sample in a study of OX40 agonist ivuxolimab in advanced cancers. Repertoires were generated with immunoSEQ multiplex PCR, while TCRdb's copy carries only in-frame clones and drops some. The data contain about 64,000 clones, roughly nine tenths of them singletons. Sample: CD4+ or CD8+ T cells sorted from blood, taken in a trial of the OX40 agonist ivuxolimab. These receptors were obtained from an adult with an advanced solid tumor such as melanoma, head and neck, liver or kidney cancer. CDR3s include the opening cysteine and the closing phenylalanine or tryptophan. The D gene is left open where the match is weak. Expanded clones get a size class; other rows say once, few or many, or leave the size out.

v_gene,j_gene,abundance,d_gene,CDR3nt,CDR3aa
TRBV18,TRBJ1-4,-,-,TGTGCCAGCTCAAAAGGGGTTAATGAAAAACTGTTTTTT,CASSKGVNEKLFF
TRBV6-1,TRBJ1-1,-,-,TGTGCCAGCAGTTTTCCCCCGGGACGCTATGAAGCTTTCTTT,CASSFPPGRYEAFF
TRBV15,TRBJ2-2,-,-,TGTGCCACCACGAAAATGCGAGGGCGTGCCGGGGAGCTGTTTTTT,CATTKMRGRAGELFF
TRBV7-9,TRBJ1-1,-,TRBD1,TGTGCCAGCAGCTATGGACAGGGTTTCGGCACTGAAGCTTTCTTT,CASSYGQGFGTEAFF
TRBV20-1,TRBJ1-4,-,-,TGCAGTGCTAAAACGGATGAAAAACTGTTTTTT,CSAKTDEKLFF
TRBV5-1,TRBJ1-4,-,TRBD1,TGCGCCAGCAGCTTGGTCCCCGGCAGGGGGGAGGAAAAACTGTTTTTT,CASSLVPGRGEEKLFF
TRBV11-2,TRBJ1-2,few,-,TGTGCCAGCAGCGGGAGTGGATATGGCTACACCTTC,CASSGSGYGYTF
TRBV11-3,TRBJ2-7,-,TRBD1,TGTGCCAGCAGCTCCGGACAGGGTGGGACCTACGAGCAGTACTTC,CASSSGQGGTYEQYF
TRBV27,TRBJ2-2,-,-,TGTGCCAGCAGTTGGAACACCGGGGAGCTGTTTTTT,CASSWNTGELFF
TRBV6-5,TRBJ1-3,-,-,TGTGCCAGCAGTTACTCGGCCGCCCGCTCTGGAAACACCATATATTTT,CASSYSAARSGNTIYF
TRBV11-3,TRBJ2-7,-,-,TGTGCCAGCAGCTTAGGGACTTCCCCCGAGCAGTACTTC,CASSLGTSPEQYF
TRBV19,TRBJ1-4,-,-,TGTGCCAGTAAGGCAGGGTCTAATGAAAAACTGTTTTTT,CASKAGSNEKLFF
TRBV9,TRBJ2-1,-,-,TGTGCCAGCAGCATCAGCGGTAGCTCCTACAATGAGCAGTTCTTC,CASSISGSSYNEQFF
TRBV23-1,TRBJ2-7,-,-,TGCGCCAGCAGTCAATCCCTGGAGGTCAGCTGGGGGCACTACGAGCAGTACTTC,CASSQSLEVSWGHYEQYF
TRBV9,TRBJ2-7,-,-,TGTGCCAGCAGCGGGGCCCTCTCCTACGAGCAGTACTTC,CASSGALSYEQYF
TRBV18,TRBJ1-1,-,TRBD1,TGTGCCAGCGGGGACAGGGGCCTAATGAACACTGAAGCTTTCTTT,CASGDRGLMNTEAFF
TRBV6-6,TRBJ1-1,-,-,TGTGCCAGCAGTTACTCAGGGGCCCTGAACACTGAAGCTTTCTTT,CASSYSGALNTEAFF
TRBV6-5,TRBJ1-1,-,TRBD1,TGTGCCAGCAGCCCCCTGACAGGGGGCACTGAAGCTTTCTTT,CASSPLTGGTEAFF
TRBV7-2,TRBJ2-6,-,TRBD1,TGTGCCAGCAGTTTCAAATCAGGGGGATCGGGGGCCAACGTCCTGACTTTC,CASSFKSGGSGANVLTF
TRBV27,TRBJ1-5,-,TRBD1,TGTGCCAGCAGACCCACCGGACAGGGCAATCAGCCCCAGCATTTT,CASRPTGQGNQPQHF
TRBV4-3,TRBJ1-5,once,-,TGCGCCAGCAGCCAAGATCGGGGCCAGCCCCAGCATTTT,CASSQDRGQPQHF
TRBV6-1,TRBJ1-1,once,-,TGTGCCAGCACTAGGTACGGGAACACTGAAGCTTTCTTT,CASTRYGNTEAFF
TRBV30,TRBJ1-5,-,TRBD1,TGTGCCTGGAGTGGGACAGGGCGCAATCAGCCCCAGCATTTT,CAWSGTGRNQPQHF
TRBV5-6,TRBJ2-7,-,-,TGTGCCAGCAGCTTCCCCGCAGCGAGCTACGAGCAGTACTTC,CASSFPAASYEQYF
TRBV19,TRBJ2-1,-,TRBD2,TGTGCCAGTACCCTACTAGCGGGGGTACAGGGTGAGCAGTTCTTC,CASTLLAGVQGEQFF
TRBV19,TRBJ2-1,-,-,TGTGCCAGTAGTATCCAAGCGGTAGCCTACAATGAGCAGTTCTTC,CASSIQAVAYNEQFF
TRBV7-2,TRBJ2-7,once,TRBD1,TGTGCCAGCAGCTCGAGACAGGGGACTCGTTACGAGCAGTACTTC,CASSSRQGTRYEQYF
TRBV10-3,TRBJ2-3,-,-,TGTGCCATCAGTGAGTCCTCCGCGGGGAGCACAGATACGCAGTATTTT,CAISESSAGSTDTQYF
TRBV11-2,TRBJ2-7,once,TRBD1,TGTGCCAGCAGTGGACAGGCTACCACCTACGAGCAGTACTTC,CASSGQATTYEQYF
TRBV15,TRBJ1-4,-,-,TGTGCCACCAGAGATATTTTTGGTGAAAAACTGTTTTTT,CATRDIFGEKLFF
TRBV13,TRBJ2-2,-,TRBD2,TGTGCCAGCAGATCCTTGGGGAGCGGGGGGCGCACCGGGGAGCTGTTTTTT,CASRSLGSGGRTGELFF
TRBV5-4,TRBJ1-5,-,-,TGTGCCAGCAGCACCAGGACAGATGTCCGCAATCAGCCCCAGCATTTT,CASSTRTDVRNQPQHF
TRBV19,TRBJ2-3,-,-,TGTGCCAGTAGTCCCTCGGGAGATACGCAGTATTTT,CASSPSGDTQYF
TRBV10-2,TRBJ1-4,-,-,TGCGCCAGCAGTGCAATAGGTTACGGGGAGGATGAAAAACTGTTTTTT,CASSAIGYGEDEKLFF
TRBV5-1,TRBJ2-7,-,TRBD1,TGCGCCAGCAGCTTGGAAGGAGGACAGGGGGTGGACGAGCAGTACTTC,CASSLEGGQGVDEQYF
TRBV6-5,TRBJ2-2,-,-,TGTGCCAGCAGTTACTCGAGGCAGGGTCGAACCGGGGAGCTGTTTTTT,CASSYSRQGRTGELFF
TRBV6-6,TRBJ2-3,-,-,TGTGCCAGCAGTTACGGGGAAGATACGCAGTATTTT,CASSYGEDTQYF
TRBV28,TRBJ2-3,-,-,TGTGCCAGCAGTTCCTCAGGGGATACGCAGTATTTT,CASSSSGDTQYF
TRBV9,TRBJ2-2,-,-,TGTGCCAGCAGCGTAGTGCAGGAGGGCACCGGGGAGCTGTTTTTT,CASSVVQEGTGELFF